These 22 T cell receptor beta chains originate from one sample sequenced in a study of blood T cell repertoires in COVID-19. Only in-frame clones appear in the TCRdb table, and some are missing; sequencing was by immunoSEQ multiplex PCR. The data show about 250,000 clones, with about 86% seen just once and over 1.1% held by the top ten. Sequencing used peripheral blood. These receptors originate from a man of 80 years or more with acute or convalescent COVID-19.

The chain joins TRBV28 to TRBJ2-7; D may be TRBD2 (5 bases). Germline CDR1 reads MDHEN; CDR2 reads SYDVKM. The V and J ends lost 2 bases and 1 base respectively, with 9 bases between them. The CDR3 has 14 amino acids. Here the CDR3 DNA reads TGTGCCAGCAGTTTAACGGGCGGGTCCTACGAGCAGTACTTC. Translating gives CASSLTGGSYEQYF.

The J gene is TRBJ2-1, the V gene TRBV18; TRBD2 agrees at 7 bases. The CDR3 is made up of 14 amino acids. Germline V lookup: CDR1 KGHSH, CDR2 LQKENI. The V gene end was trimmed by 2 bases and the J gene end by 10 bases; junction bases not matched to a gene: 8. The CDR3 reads CASSPESSGVEQFF. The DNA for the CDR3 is TGTGCCAGCTCACCAGAAAGCAGCGGGGTGGAGCAGTTCTTC.

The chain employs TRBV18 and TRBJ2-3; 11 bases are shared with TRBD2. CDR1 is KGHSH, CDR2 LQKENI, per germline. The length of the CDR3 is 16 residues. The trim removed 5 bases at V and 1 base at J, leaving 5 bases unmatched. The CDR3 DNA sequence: TGTGCCAGCTCATCATCACTAGCGGGGGGCACAGATACGCAGTATTTT. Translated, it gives CASSSSLAGGTDTQYF.

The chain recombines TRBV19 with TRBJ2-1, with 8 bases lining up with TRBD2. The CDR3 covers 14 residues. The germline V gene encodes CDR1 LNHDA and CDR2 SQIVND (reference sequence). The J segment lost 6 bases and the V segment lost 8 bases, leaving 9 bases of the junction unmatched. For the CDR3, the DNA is TGTGCCAGTGCACCGGGACGGGAGGGCAATGAGCAGTTCTTC. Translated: CASAPGREGNEQFF.

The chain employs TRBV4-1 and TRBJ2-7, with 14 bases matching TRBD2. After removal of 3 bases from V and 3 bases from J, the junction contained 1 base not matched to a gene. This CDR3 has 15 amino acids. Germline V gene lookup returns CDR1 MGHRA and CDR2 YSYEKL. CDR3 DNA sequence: TGCGCCAGCAGCCAGGGACTAGCGGGAGTCTACGAGCAGTACTTC. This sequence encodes CASSQGLAGVYEQYF.

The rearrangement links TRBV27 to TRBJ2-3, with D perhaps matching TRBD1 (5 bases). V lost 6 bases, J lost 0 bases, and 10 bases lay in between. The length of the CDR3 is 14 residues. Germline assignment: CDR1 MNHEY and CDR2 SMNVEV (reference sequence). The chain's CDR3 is CASRYRQSTDTQYF. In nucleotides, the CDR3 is TGTGCCAGCAGATATCGACAGAGCACAGATACGCAGTATTTT.

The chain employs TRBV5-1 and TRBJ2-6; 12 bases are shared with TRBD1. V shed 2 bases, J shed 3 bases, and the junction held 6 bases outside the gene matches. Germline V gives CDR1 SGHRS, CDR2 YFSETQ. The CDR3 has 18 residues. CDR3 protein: CASSFSGQGAFGANVLTF. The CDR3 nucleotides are TGCGCCAGCAGCTTTTCGGGACAGGGGGCTTTTGGGGCCAACGTCCTGACTTTC.

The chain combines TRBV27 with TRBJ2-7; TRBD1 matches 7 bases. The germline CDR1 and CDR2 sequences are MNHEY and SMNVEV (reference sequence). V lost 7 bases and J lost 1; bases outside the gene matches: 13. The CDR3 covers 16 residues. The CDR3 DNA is TGTGCCAGCAAATTCAGCGACAGGGTCGGATCCTACGAGCAGTACTTC. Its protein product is CASKFSDRVGSYEQYF.

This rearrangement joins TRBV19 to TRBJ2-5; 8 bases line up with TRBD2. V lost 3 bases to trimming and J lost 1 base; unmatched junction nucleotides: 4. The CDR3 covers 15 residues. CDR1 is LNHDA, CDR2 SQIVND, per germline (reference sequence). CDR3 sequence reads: CASSIARGVQETQYF. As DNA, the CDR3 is TGTGCCAGTAGTATTGCGCGGGGGGTCCAAGAGACCCAGTACTTC.

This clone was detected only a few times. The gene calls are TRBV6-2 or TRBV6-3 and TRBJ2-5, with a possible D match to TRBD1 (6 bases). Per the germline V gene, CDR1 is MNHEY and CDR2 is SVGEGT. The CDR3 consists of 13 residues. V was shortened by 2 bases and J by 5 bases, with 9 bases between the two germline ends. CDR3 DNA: TGTGCCAGCAGTTACGGGCAGGGGGAGACCCAGTACTTC. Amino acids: CASSYGQGETQYF.

The CDR3 protein is CASTPKWQGEQYF. Here the CDR3 DNA reads TGTGCCAGCACCCCAAAATGGCAGGGTGAGCAGTACTTC. The rearrangement joins TRBV6-2 or TRBV6-3 to TRBJ2-7, with D perhaps TRBD1 (5 bases). The CDR3 loop spans 13 amino acids. Germline assignment: CDR1 MNHEY and CDR2 SVGEGT. Trimming took off 7 bases at V and 7 bases at J, with 17 bases between the two ends.

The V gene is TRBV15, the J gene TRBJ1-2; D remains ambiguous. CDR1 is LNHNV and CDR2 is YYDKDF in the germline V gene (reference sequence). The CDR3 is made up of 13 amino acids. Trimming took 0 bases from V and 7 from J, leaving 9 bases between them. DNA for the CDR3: TGTGCCACCAGCAGAGATCTGAGGTCTGGCTACACCTTC. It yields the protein CATSRDLRSGYTF.

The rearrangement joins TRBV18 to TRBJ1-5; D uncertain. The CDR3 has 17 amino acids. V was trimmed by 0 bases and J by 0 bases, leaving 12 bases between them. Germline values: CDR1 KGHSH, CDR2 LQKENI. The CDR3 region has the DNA TGTGCCAGCTCACCACCGCAGGCTGCACATAGCAATCAGCCCCAGCATTTT. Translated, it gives CASSPPQAAHSNQPQHF.

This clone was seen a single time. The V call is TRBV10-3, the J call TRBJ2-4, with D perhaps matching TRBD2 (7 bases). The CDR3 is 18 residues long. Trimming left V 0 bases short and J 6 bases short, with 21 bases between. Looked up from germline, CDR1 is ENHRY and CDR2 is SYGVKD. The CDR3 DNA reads TGTGCCATCAGTGAGTCGAGGACTGGGAGGGGGACCTCAAACATTCAGTACTTC. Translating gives CAISESRTGRGTSNIQYF.

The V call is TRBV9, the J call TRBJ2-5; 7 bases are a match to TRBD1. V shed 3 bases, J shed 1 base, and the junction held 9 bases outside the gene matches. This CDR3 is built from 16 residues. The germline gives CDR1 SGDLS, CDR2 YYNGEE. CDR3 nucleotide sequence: TGTGCCAGCAGCGCAGACAGGGAGAGATCCCAAGAGACCCAGTACTTC. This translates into CASSADRERSQETQYF.

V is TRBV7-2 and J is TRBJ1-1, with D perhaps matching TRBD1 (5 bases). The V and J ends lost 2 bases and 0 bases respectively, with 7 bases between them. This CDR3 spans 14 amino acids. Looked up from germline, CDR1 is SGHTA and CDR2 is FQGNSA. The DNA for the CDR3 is TGTGCCAGCAGCTTATACAGGATGAACACTGAAGCTTTCTTT. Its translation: CASSLYRMNTEAFF.

CDR3 nucleotides: TGTGCCAGTACTCCGGGGGGAGAACCTACAATGAGGCAGTTCTTC. It specifies CASTPGGEPTMRQFF. The chain carries TRBV19 and TRBJ2-1; TRBD2 aligns across 7 bases. Germline V lookup: CDR1 LNHDA, CDR2 SQIVND (reference sequence). The CDR3 covers 15 residues. Trimming removed 7 bases from V and 12 bases from J; junction bases left unmatched: 18.

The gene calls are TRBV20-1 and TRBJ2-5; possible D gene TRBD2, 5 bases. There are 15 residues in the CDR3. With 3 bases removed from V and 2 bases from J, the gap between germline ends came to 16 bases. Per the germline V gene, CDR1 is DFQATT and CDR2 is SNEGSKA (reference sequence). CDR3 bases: TGCAGTGCTAGTTCGAGGGTGTACCCACAAGAGACCCAGTACTTC. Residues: CSASSRVYPQETQYF.

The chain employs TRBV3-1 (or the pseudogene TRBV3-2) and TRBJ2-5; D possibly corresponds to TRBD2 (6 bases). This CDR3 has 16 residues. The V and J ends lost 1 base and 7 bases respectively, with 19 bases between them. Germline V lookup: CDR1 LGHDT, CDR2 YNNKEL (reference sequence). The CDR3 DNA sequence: TGTGCCAGCAGCCAAGGGTACAGCGGGTTGTCGGGGACCCAGTACTTC. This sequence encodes CASSQGYSGLSGTQYF.

DNA for the CDR3: TGTGCCAGCAGCTTAGAATACTCTGGAAACACCATATATTTT. Translation: CASSLEYSGNTIYF. V and J are TRBV7-2 and TRBJ1-3; no reliable D call. The CDR3 consists of 14 residues. V was pared by 1 base and J by 0 bases, with 4 bases between. Germline-derived CDR1 and CDR2 are SGHTA and FQGNSA.

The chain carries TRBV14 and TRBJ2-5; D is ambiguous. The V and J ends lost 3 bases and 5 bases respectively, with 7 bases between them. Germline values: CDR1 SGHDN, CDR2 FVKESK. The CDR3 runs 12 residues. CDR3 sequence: CASSQRWETQYF. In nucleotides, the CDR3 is TGTGCCAGCAGCCAGCGTTGGGAGACCCAGTACTTC.

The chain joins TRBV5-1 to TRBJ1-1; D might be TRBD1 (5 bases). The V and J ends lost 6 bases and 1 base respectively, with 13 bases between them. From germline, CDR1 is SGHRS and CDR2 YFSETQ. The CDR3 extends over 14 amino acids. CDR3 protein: CASIKDTTNTEAFF. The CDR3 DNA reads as TGCGCCAGCATTAAGGACACTACGAACACTGAAGCTTTCTTT. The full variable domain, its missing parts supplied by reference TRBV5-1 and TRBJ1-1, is KAGVTQTPRYLIKTRGQQVTLSCSPISGHRSVSWYQQTPGQGLQFLFEYFSETQRNKGNFPGRFSGRQFSNSRSEMNVSTLELGDSALYLCASIKDTTNTEAFFGQGTRLTVV.